This TCR beta chain comes out of a study of T cell clonotyping in hematopoietic cell transplantation. Points from the study as a whole: Few recipient clonotypes overlapped donors; over 97% were de novo at given depth.

With respect to this clone: Its antigen is still unknown.

Clones were read by immunoSEQ multiplex PCR, and TCRdb kept only the in-frame ones, dropping some. The data show about 41,000 clones, 95% seen once. The sample comprised peripheral blood mononuclear cells. The source of this sequence is a man aged 25-40 years in good health. Some clones in this sample may be carry-over from other donors' samples.

In DNA, the CDR3 is TGTGCCAGTAATCTCGCTACTAGCGCGTCCACAGATACGCAGTATTTT. Translating it yields CASNLATSASTDTQYF. This chain uses TRBV19 with TRBJ2-3, with 7 bases matching TRBD2. The CDR3 is made up of 16 amino acids. CDR1 is LNHDA and CDR2 is SQIVND in the germline V gene (reference sequence). Losses at the gene ends were 7 bases for V and 2 bases for J; bases not matched to a gene: 12.